This T cell receptor beta chain originates from a study of T cells in Graves' hyperthyroidism and ophthalmopathy. This clonotype was counted only a few times. The antigen is not known. Study conclusions and caveats: Before onset, ophthalmopathy was predicted by the model a median approximately 6.7 months earlier.

PBMCs were sourced from roughly 9.3 ml fresh peripheral blood. V trimming: 6 bases; J trimming: 11 bases; junction bases outside the gene matches: 13. CDR1 is MNHNS and CDR2 is SASEGT in the germline V gene. There are 16 residues in the CDR3. The CDR3 regions of TCR beta were amplified from RNA transcripts. First-round RT-PCR targeting the TCR CDR3 was performed with the HTBI primer set. TCRdb re-derived calls from the multiplex PCR reads in MiXCR, one entry per CDR3 protein. The sample lists hundreds of thousands of distinct CDR3 sequences, 14% occurring once. The V gene is TRBV6-1, the J gene TRBJ1-4; 12 positions agree with TRBD1. The specimen sequenced was blood. The clonotype originates from a woman under 30 with Graves' hyperthyroidism. This CDR3 is CASRSRDRGQSYKLFF. CDR3 in DNA: TGTGCCAGCAGAAGCCGGGACAGGGGGCAGAGTTATAAACTGTTTTTT.